What follows are 22 T cell receptor beta chains derived from one specimen sequenced in a study of blood T cell repertoires in COVID-19. Method: immunoSEQ multiplex PCR; TCRdb's copy keeps in-frame clones and lacks some. There are 250,000 to 300,000 clones in the sample; approximately 77% occur only once, and roughly 3.1% lies in the top ten. What was sequenced was peripheral blood. The receptors here all came from a woman aged 18-29 years with acute or convalescent COVID-19.

The V call is TRBV28, the J call TRBJ2-1, with 8 positions matching TRBD2. This CDR3 has 16 amino acids. Germline-derived CDR1 and CDR2 are MDHEN and SYDVKM. V was pared by 6 bases and J by 8 bases, with 15 bases of the junction left unmatched. CDR3 region: CASSSPGLAGVYEQFF. CDR3 bases: TGTGCCAGCAGCTCTCCTGGGCTAGCGGGTGTCTATGAGCAGTTCTTC.

The chain couples TRBV14 to TRBJ2-7, with a tentative D call TRBD2 (5 bases). CDR1 is SGHDN, CDR2 FVKESK, per germline. Trimming stripped 0 bases from V and 3 bases from J, with 12 bases between. This CDR3 spans 15 amino acids. The CDR3 DNA is TGTGCCAGCAGCCAAGACCGGGGAAACTTCTACGAGCAGTACTTC. As protein: CASSQDRGNFYEQYF.

The rearrangement links TRBV2 to TRBJ1-4; 8 nucleotides line up with TRBD1. The germline V gene encodes CDR1 SNHLY and CDR2 FYNNEI. Trimming removed 6 bases from V and 0 bases from J; junction bases left unmatched: 12. This CDR3 is built from 18 residues. CDR3 region: CASRTGTGGTATNEKLFF. The CDR3 DNA follows: TGTGCCAGCAGGACCGGGACAGGAGGAACCGCAACTAATGAAAAACTGTTTTTT.

This clone has just one count. This rearrangement joins TRBV28 to TRBJ1-6; 8 bases map to TRBD1. The CDR3 length is 16 residues. V shed 5 bases and J 5 bases; nucleotides not matched to a gene: 8. Germline V lookup: CDR1 MDHEN, CDR2 SYDVKM. The CDR3 DNA is TGTGCCAGCAGTGCCCCGAGGGACAGGAATAATTCACCCCTCCACTTT. This gives the protein CASSAPRDRNNSPLHF.

The CDR3 region is CASSRFGREGSYEQYF. CDR3 in DNA: TGTGCCAGCAGCCGGTTTGGGCGGGAGGGATCCTACGAGCAGTACTTC. This chain uses TRBV11-1 with TRBJ2-7, with TRBD2 matching over 9 bases. After removal of 5 bases from V and 1 base from J, the junction contained 9 bases not matched to a gene. This CDR3 is built from 16 residues. Germline-derived CDR1 and CDR2 are SGHAT and FQDESV (reference sequence).

The genes are TRBV4-2 and TRBJ2-1, with D perhaps TRBD2 (6 bases). The CDR3 contains 12 residues. Per germline, CDR1 LGHNA and CDR2 YNFKEQ. V dropped 5 bases and J dropped 10 bases, with 12 bases sitting between them. The CDR3 loop is CASSSGLREQFF. In nucleotides, the CDR3 is TGTGCCAGCAGCTCCGGACTAAGGGAGCAGTTCTTC.

The V gene is TRBV6-4, the J gene TRBJ2-1; TRBD2 matches at 8 bases. The CDR3 has 14 residues. The ends lost 4 bases at V and 9 bases at J; junction bases unmatched: 8. Germline loops: CDR1 MRHNA, CDR2 SNTAGT. CDR3 protein: CASSGLAGSAEQFF. The CDR3 DNA sequence: TGTGCCAGCAGTGGATTAGCGGGATCTGCTGAGCAGTTCTTC.

The chain uses TRBV28 and TRBJ1-2; D is perhaps TRBD1 (5 bases). CDR3 size: 13 residues. The ends were cut back, 3 bases at V and 4 bases at J, with 9 bases in the middle. CDR1 is MDHEN, CDR2 SYDVKM, per germline. Here the CDR3 DNA reads TGTGCCAGCAGTTTTGTCGACAGCTATGGCTACACCTTC. Its protein product is CASSFVDSYGYTF.

The table lists this clone with many counts. The chain employs TRBV4-3 and TRBJ2-5, with D possibly TRBD2 on 6 matching bases. Germline values: CDR1 LGHNA, CDR2 YSLEER. The V gene lost 0 bases and the J gene lost 4 bases, with 12 bases spanning the gap. CDR3 length: 15 amino acids. The CDR3 DNA reads TGCGCCAGCAGCCAAGATTTCGGGGGAGGAGAGACCCAGTACTTC. Translated, it gives CASSQDFGGGETQYF.

The CDR3 DNA reads as TGTGCCAGCAGTTTTCCTCTCCCCGGACTAGCGGGAACCACTTACGAGCAGTACTTC. Translated, it gives CASSFPLPGLAGTTYEQYF. This chain connects TRBV28 to TRBJ2-7; 12 bases agree with TRBD2. This CDR3 comprises 19 residues. Per germline, CDR1 MDHEN and CDR2 SYDVKM. Trimming took 3 bases from V and 4 from J; bases not matched to a gene: 16.

This clone has just a few counts. The CDR3 sequence is CASKPTVSGRNNEQFF. CDR3 nucleotides: TGTGCCAGCAAGCCGACCGTGAGCGGGAGGAACAATGAGCAGTTCTTC. This rearrangement joins TRBV7-2 to TRBJ2-1, with 9 bases identical to TRBD2. The CDR3 consists of 16 residues. V lost 7 bases, J lost 5 bases, and 12 bases stayed unmatched. Germline V gives CDR1 SGHTA, CDR2 FQGNSA.

V is TRBV28 and J is TRBJ2-1; TRBD2 aligns across 13 bases. Looked up from germline, CDR1 is MDHEN and CDR2 is SYDVKM. The length of the CDR3 is 16 residues. The trim removed 6 bases at V and 3 bases at J, leaving 5 bases unmatched. The DNA of the CDR3 is TGTGCCAGCAGGGGGGGACTAGCGGGAAACTACAATGAGCAGTTCTTC. It codes for CASRGGLAGNYNEQFF.

This clone was found a few times. The chain is built from TRBV2 and TRBJ2-5; 9 bases match TRBD1. In germline, CDR1 is SNHLY, CDR2 FYNNEI. V gave up 6 bases and J gave up 5 bases; unmatched junction bases: 7. The CDR3 is 14 residues long. CDR3 sequence reads: CASRKGTGLETQYF. The CDR3 nucleotides read TGTGCCAGCAGGAAGGGGACAGGGTTGGAGACCCAGTACTTC.

The rearrangement uses TRBV9 and TRBJ2-1, with 12 bases identical to TRBD2. V was clipped by 4 bases and J by 8 bases; unmatched bases: 7. CDR1 is SGDLS, CDR2 YYNGEE, per germline. This CDR3 has 15 amino acids. The CDR3 coding sequence is TGTGCCAGCAGCTACGGGACTAGCGGGTTCGATGAGCAGTTCTTC. Protein product: CASSYGTSGFDEQFF.

The chain has TRBV14 and TRBJ2-2, with D perhaps matching TRBD1 (5 bases). V gave up 4 bases and J gave up 1 base, with 7 bases separating them. Germline CDR1 is SGHDN and CDR2 is FVKESK. There are 14 residues in the CDR3. CDR3 in DNA: TGTGCCAGCAGCCCTGACAGGAACACCGGGGAGCTGTTTTTT. It is translated as CASSPDRNTGELFF.

The chain has TRBV6-5 and TRBJ1-1; tentative D call: TRBD1 (6 bases). The V end lost 1 base, the J end lost 5 bases, and 8 bases lay between the germline ends. CDR3 size: 13 residues. Germline lookup yields CDR1 MNHEY and CDR2 SVGAGI. The CDR3 DNA reads TGTGCCAGCAGTTACTACAGGGCGACTGAAGCTTTCTTT. This codes for CASSYYRATEAFF.

The genes are TRBV19 and TRBJ1-4; weak D call: TRBD1 (6 bases). The CDR3 extends over 15 amino acids. The germline V and J ends were trimmed by 5 bases and 5 bases, with 15 bases remaining between them. Germline V gene sequence: CDR1 LNHDA, CDR2 SQIVND (reference sequence). The CDR3 DNA follows: TGTGCCAGTAGTCCCTCCGGGACACCCAATGAAAAACTGTTTTTT. Protein product: CASSPSGTPNEKLFF.

This clone is a singleton in its sample. This chain connects TRBV7-9 to TRBJ1-2; the D gene is possibly TRBD1 (5 bases). Trimming took off 5 bases at V and 0 bases at J, with 10 bases between the two ends. The germline V gene encodes CDR1 SEHNR and CDR2 FQNEAQ (reference sequence). This CDR3 comprises 14 residues. In nucleotides, the CDR3 is TGTGCCAGCAGCCCGACAGCGACTAACTATGGCTACACCTTC. Translating it yields CASSPTATNYGYTF.

The chain carries TRBV30 and TRBJ2-7; 7 nucleotides line up with TRBD1. This CDR3 spans 12 amino acids. After removal of 6 bases from V and 0 bases from J, the junction contained 2 bases not matched to a gene. CDR1 GTSNPN and CDR2 SVGIG come from the germline V gene (reference sequence). DNA for the CDR3: TGTGCCTGTCAGGGGGACTCCTACGAGCAGTACTTC. Protein product: CACQGDSYEQYF.

The chain has TRBV7-6 and TRBJ2-3; the match to TRBD2 covers 11 bases. The CDR3 spans 16 residues. Germline CDR1 SGHVS, CDR2 FNYEAQ. The J segment lost 5 bases and the V segment lost 5 bases, leaving 9 bases of the junction unmatched. The CDR3 region is CASSPRSLAGVDTQYF. CDR3 nucleotides: TGTGCCAGCAGCCCGAGGTCACTAGCGGGAGTAGATACGCAGTATTTT.

In its sample, this clone was seen once. The chain links TRBV2 to TRBJ1-4, with D possibly matching TRBD1 (5 bases). Germline CDR1 is SNHLY and CDR2 is FYNNEI. Trimming left V 9 bases short and J 1 base short, with 12 bases between. This CDR3 contains 14 residues. The CDR3 reads CASRMTETNEKLFF. DNA of the CDR3: TGTGCCAGTAGAATGACAGAAACTAATGAAAAACTGTTTTTT.

The sample holds one count of this clone. The rearrangement uses TRBV11-2 and TRBJ2-1; TRBD2 agrees at 7 bases. From germline, CDR1 is SGHAT and CDR2 FQNNGV. The V and J ends lost 5 bases and 3 bases, in that order; junction bases with no gene match: 7. This CDR3 region has 15 residues. DNA of the CDR3: TGTGCCAGCAGCCAAAGGACTAGTAACTACAATGAGCAGTTCTTC. Protein product: CASSQRTSNYNEQFF.